The 3 T cell receptor beta chains listed next were all sequenced from one sample in a study of Ad26.COV2.S vaccination and SARS-CoV-2 variants. As for treatment: around 19 received Ad26.COV2.S at low or high dose, single or two shots; about 5 received placebo; per-sample allocation not given. All samples were drawn on day 63, counting from the first vaccine or placebo injection. Repertoires were generated with immunoSEQ multiplex PCR, while TCRdb's copy carries only in-frame clones and drops some. The profile shows around 340,000 clones, 86% of them singletons. The sample here was peripheral blood, taken in a trial of Ad26.COV2.S vaccine versus placebo. All receptors derive from a person aged 18-65 years who received the Ad26.COV2.S COVID-19 vaccine or a placebo.

This clone occurred a few times. The J gene is TRBJ1-1, the V gene TRBV7-2; 8 positions match TRBD1. The CDR3 runs 14 residues. V lost 4 bases, J lost 1 base, and 2 bases stayed unmatched. Germline CDR1 reads SGHTA; CDR2 reads FQGNSA. The CDR3 here is CASSYGTGNTEAFF. The CDR3 coding sequence is TGTGCCAGCAGCTACGGGACAGGGAACACTGAAGCTTTCTTT.

V and J are TRBV7-2 and TRBJ2-1, with 8 bases that match TRBD2. CDR1 SGHTA and CDR2 FQGNSA come from the germline V gene. The CDR3 has 16 amino acids. V lost 1 base to trimming and J lost 0 bases; unmatched junction nucleotides: 2. CDR3 sequence: CASSLVAGSSYNEQFF. For the CDR3, the DNA is TGTGCCAGCAGCTTAGTAGCGGGGTCCTCCTACAATGAGCAGTTCTTC.

The DNA for the CDR3 is TGTGCCGTCGGACAGGGGATCAATCAGCCCCAGCATTTT. This translates into CAVGQGINQPQHF. The chain couples TRBV19 to TRBJ1-5; TRBD1 matches 9 bases. The CDR3 length is 13 residues. Losses at the gene ends were 11 bases for V and 3 bases for J; bases not matched to a gene: 5. CDR1 and CDR2 from the germline V gene are LNHDA and SQIVND (reference sequence).